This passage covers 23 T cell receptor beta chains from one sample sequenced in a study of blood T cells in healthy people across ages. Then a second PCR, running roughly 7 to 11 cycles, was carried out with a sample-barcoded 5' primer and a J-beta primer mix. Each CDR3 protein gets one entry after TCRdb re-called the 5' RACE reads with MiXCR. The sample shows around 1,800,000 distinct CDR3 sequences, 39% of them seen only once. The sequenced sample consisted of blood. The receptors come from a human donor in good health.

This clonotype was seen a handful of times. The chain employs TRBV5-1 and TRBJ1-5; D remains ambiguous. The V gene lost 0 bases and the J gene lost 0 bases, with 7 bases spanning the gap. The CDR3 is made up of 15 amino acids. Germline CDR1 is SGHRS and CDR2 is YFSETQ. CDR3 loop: CASSLGSFSNQPQHF. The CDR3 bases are TGCGCCAGCAGCTTGGGGTCGTTTAGCAATCAGCCCCAGCATTTT. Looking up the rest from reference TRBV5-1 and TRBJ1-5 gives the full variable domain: KAGVTQTPRYLIKTRGQQVTLSCSPISGHRSVSWYQQTPGQGLQFLFEYFSETQRNKGNFPGRFSGRQFSNSRSEMNVSTLELGDSALYLCASSLGSFSNQPQHFGDGTRLSIL.

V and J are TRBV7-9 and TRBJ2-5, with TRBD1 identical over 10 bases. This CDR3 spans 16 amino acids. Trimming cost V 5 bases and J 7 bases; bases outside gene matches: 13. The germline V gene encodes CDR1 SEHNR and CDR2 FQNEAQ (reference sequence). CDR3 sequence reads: CASSPGTGELGVTQYF. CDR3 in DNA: TGTGCCAGCAGCCCCGGGACAGGGGAATTGGGTGTGACCCAGTACTTC.

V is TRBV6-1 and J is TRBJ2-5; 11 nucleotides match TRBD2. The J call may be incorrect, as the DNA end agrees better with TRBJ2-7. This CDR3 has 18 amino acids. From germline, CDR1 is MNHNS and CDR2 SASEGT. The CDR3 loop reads CASSEALLVLAGGYEQYF. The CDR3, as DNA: TGTGCCAGCAGTGAAGCCCTGCTCGTGCTAGCGGGGGGCTACGAGCAGTACTTC.

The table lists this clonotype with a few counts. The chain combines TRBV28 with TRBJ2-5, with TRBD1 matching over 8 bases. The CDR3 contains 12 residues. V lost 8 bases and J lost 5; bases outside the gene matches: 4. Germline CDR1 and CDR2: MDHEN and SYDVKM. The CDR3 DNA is TGTGCCAGCGACAGGGGAGAGGAGACCCAGTACTTC. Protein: CASDRGEETQYF.

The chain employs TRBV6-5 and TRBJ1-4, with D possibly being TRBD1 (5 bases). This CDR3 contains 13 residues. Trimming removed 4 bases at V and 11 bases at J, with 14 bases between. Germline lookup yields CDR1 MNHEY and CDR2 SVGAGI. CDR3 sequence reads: CASSSTGAPKLFF. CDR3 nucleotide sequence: TGTGCCAGCAGTTCTACCGGGGCGCCGAAACTGTTTTTT.

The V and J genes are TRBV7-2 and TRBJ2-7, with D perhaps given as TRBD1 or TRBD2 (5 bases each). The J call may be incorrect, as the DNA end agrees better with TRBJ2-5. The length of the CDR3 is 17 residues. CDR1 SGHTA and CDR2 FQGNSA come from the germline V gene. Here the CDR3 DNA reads TGTGCCAGCAGCCCCGGGCCCCGGGGCAGACTCGGAGAGACCCAGTACTTC. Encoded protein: CASSPGPRGRLGETQYF.

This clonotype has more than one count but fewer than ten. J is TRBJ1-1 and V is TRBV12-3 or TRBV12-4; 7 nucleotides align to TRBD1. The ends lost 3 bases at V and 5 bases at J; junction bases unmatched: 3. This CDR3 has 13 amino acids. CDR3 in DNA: TGTGCCAGCAGTTTGTTGACAGGGACTGAAGCTTTCTTT. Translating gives CASSLLTGTEAFF.

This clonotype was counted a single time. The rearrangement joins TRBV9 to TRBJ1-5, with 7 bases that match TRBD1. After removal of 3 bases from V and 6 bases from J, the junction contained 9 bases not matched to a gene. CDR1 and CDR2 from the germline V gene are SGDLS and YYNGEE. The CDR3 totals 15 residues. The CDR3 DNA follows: TGTGCCAGCAGCGCCACAGGGGACTTTGGTCAGCCCCAGCATTTT. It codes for CASSATGDFGQPQHF.

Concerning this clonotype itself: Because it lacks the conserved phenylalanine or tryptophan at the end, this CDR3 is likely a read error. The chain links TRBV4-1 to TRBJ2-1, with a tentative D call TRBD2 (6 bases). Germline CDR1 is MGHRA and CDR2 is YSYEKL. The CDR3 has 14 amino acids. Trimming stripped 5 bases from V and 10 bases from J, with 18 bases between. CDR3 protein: CASSYRLGAYEQFV. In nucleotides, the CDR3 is TGCGCCAGCAGCTATCGACTAGGAGCCTACGAGCAGTTCGTC.

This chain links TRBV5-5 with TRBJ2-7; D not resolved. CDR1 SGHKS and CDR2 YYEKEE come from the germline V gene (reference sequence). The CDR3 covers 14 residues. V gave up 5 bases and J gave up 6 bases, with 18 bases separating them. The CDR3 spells CASRQSPRPGEQYF. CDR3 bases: TGTGCCAGCAGACAGTCCCCCAGACCCGGCGAGCAGTACTTC. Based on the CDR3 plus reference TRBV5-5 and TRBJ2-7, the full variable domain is DAGVTQSPTHLIKTRGQQVTLRCSPISGHKSVSWYQQVLGQGPQFIFQYYEKEERGRGNFPDRFSARQFPNYSSELNVNALLLGDSALYLCASRQSPRPGEQYFGPGTRLTVT.

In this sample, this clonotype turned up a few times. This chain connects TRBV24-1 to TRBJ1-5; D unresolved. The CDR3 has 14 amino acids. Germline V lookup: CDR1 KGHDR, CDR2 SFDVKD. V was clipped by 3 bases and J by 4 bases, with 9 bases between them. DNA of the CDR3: TGTGCCACCAGTGATGGGTTTTGGAATCAGCCCCAGCATTTT. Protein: CATSDGFWNQPQHF.

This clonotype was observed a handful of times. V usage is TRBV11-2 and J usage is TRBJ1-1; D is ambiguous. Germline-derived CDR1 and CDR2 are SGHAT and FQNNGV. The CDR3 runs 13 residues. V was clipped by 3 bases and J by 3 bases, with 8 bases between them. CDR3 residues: CASSLYADTEAFF. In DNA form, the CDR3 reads TGTGCCAGCAGCTTGTATGCAGACACTGAAGCTTTCTTT.

The CDR3 reads CASSLDPSSNEQYF. As DNA, the CDR3 is TGTGCCAGCAGCTTAGATCCCAGTTCCAACGAGCAGTACTTC. V usage is TRBV11-2 and J usage is TRBJ2-7, with unresolved D. CDR1 SGHAT and CDR2 FQNNGV come from the germline V gene. V lost 0 bases and J lost 5, with 11 bases in between. The CDR3 runs 14 residues.

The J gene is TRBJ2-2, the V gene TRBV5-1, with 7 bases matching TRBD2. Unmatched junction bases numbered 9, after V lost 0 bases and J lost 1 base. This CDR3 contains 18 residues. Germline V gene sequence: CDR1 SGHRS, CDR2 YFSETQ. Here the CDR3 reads CASSLEASGALNTGELFF. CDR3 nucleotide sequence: TGCGCCAGCAGCTTGGAGGCCAGCGGGGCCTTGAACACCGGGGAGCTGTTTTTT.

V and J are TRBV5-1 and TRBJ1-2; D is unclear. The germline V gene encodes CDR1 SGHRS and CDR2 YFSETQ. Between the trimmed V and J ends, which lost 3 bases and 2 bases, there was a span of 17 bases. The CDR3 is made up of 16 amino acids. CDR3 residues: CASSSVARTANYGYTF. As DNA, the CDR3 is TGCGCCAGCAGCTCGGTGGCTAGGACGGCGAACTATGGCTACACCTTC.

The CDR3 DNA reads as TGTGCCAGCATTCAGGGGCCATATGGCTACACCTTC. It codes for CASIQGPYGYTF. This chain joins TRBV28 and TRBJ1-2; D may be TRBD1 (6 bases). CDR1 and CDR2 from the germline V gene are MDHEN and SYDVKM. The CDR3 runs to 12 residues. The V end lost 7 bases, the J end lost 5 bases, and 11 bases lay between the germline ends.

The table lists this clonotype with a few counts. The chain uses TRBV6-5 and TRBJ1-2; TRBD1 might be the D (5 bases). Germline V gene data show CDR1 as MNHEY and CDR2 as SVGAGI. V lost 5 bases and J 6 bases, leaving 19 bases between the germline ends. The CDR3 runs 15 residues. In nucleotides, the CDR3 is TGTGCCAGCAGTCCCCGGGACTCCTTCTGGAATGGCTACACCTTC. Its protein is CASSPRDSFWNGYTF.

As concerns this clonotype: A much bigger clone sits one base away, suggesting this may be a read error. The CDR3 loop is CSVDHSANYGYAF. The CDR3 DNA reads TGCAGCGTTGATCACAGTGCTAACTATGGCTACGCCTTC. The chain uses TRBV29-1 and TRBJ1-2; D remains ambiguous. There are 13 residues in the CDR3. Germline CDR1 and CDR2: SQVTM and ANQGSEA.

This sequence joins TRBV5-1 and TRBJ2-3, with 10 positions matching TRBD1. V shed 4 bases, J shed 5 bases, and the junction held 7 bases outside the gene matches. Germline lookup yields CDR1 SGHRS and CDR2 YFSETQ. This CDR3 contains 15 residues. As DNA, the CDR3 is TGCGCCAGCAGCACCCAAGGGACAGGGGAAGATACGCAGTATTTT. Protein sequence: CASSTQGTGEDTQYF. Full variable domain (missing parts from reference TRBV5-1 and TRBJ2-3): KAGVTQTPRYLIKTRGQQVTLSCSPISGHRSVSWYQQTPGQGLQFLFEYFSETQRNKGNFPGRFSGRQFSNSRSEMNVSTLELGDSALYLCASSTQGTGEDTQYFGPGTRLTVL.

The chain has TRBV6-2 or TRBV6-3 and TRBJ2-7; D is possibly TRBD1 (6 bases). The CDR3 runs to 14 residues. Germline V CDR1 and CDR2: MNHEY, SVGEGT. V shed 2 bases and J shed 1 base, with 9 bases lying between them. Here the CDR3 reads CASSYAGESYEQYF. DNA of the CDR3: TGTGCCAGCAGTTACGCAGGGGAATCCTACGAGCAGTACTTC.

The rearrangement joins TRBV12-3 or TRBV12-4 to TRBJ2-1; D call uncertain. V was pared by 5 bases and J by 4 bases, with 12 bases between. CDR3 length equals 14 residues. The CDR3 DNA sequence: TGTGCCAGCAGTGATTCTGGTCCGTACAATGAGCAGTTCTTC. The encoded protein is CASSDSGPYNEQFF.

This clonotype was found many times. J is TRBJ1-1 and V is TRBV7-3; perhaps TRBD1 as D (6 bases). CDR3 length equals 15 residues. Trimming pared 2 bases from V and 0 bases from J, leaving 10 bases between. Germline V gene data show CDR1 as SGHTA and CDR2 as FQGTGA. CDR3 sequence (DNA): TGTGCCAGCAGCTTACAGGGGACCATGAACACTGAAGCTTTCTTT. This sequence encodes CASSLQGTMNTEAFF.

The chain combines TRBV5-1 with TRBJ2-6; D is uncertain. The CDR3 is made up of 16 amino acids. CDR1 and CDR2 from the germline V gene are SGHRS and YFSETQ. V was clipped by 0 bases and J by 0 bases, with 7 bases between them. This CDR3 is CASSLEGNSGANVLTF. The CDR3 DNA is TGCGCCAGCAGCTTGGAGGGTAACTCTGGGGCCAACGTCCTGACTTTC.